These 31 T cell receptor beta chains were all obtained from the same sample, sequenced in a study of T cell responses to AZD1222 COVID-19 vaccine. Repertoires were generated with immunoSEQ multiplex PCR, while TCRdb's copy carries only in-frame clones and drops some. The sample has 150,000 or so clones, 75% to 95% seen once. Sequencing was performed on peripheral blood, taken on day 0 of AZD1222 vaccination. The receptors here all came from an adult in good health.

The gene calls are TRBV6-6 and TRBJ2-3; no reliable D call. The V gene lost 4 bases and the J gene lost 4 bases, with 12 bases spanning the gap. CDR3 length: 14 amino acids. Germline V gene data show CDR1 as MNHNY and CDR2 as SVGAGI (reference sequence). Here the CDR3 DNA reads TGTGCCAGCAGTTCCCTACTCAGCGCAGATACGCAGTATTTT. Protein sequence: CASSSLLSADTQYF.

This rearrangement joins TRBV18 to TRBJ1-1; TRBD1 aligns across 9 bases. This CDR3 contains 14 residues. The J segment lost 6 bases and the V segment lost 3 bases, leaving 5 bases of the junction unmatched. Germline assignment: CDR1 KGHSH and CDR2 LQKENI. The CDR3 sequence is CASSPGTGRAEAFF. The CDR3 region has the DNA TGTGCCAGCTCACCCGGGACAGGGAGGGCTGAAGCTTTCTTT. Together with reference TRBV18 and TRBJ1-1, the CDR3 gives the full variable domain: NAGVMQNPRHLVRRRGQEARLRCSPMKGHSHVYWYRQLPEEGLKFMVYLQKENIIDESGMPKERFSAEFPKEGPSILRIQQVVRGDSAAYFCASSPGTGRAEAFFGQGTRLTVV.

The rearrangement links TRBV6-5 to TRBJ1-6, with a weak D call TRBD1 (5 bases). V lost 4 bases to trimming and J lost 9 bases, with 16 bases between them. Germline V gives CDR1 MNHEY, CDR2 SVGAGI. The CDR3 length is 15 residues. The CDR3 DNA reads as TGTGCCAGCAGTTCCCGGGGCCCCTGGGCTTCACCCCTCCACTTT. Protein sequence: CASSSRGPWASPLHF.

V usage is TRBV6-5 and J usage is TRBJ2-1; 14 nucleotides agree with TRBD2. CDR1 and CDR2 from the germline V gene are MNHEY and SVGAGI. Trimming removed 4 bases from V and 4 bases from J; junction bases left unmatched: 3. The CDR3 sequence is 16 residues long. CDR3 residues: CASSWGLAGVYNEQFF. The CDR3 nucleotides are TGTGCCAGCAGTTGGGGACTAGCGGGGGTGTACAATGAGCAGTTCTTC.

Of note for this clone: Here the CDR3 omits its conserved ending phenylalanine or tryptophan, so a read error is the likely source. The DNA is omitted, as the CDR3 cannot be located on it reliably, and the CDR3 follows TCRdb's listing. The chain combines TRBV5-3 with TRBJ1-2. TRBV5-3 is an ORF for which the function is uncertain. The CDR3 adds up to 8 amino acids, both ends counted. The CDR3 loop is CARSPPSD.

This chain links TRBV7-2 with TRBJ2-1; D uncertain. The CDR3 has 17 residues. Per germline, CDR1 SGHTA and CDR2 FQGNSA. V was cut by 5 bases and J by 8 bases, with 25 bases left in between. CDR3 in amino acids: CASSERAPSTGFHEQFF. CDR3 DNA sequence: TGTGCCAGCAGCGAGCGTGCCCCCTCCACGGGTTTCCATGAGCAGTTCTTC.

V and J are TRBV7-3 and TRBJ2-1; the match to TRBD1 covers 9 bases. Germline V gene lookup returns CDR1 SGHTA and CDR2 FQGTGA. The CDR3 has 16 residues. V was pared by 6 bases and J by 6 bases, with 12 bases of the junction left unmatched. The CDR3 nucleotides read TGTGCCAGCAGTCTCTACGGGGGGACAGGGACCAATGAGCAGTTCTTC. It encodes CASSLYGGTGTNEQFF.

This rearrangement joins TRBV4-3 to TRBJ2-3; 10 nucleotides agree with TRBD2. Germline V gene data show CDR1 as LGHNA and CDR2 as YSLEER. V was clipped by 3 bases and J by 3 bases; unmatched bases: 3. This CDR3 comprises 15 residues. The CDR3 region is CASSQSGGVTDTQYF. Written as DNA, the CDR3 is TGCGCCAGCAGCCAGAGCGGGGGGGTGACAGATACGCAGTATTTT.

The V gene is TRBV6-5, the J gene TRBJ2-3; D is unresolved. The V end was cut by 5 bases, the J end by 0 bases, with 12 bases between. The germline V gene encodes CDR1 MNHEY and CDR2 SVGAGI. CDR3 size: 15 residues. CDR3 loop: CASSPQGWSTDTQYF. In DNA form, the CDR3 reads TGTGCCAGCAGTCCCCAAGGGTGGAGCACAGATACGCAGTATTTT.

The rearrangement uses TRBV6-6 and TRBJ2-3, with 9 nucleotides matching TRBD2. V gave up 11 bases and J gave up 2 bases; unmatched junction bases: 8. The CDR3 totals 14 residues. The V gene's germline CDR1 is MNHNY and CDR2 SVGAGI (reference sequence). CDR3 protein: CAGGVAGATDTQYF. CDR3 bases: TGTGCCGGGGGTGTAGCGGGGGCCACAGATACGCAGTATTTT.

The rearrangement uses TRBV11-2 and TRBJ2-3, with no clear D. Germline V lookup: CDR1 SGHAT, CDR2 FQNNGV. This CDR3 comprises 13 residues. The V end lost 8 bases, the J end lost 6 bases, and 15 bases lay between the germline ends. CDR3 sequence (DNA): TGTGCCAGCGCCCACTCCTCCGCGGATACGCAGTATTTT. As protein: CASAHSSADTQYF. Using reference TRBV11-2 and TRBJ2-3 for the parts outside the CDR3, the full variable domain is EAGVAQSPRYKIIEKRQSVAFWCNPISGHATLYWYQQILGQGPKLLIQFQNNGVVDDSQLPKDRFSAERLKGVDSTLKIQPAKLEDSAVYLCASAHSSADTQYFGPGTRLTVL.

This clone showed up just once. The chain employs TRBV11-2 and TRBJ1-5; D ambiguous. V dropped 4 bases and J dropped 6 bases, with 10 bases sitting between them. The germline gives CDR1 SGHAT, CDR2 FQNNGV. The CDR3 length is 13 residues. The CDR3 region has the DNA TGTGCCAGCAGCTCTTCCCCTCCTCAGCCCCAGCATTTT. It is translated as CASSSSPPQPQHF. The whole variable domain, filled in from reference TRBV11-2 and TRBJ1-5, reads EAGVAQSPRYKIIEKRQSVAFWCNPISGHATLYWYQQILGQGPKLLIQFQNNGVVDDSQLPKDRFSAERLKGVDSTLKIQPAKLEDSAVYLCASSSSPPQPQHFGDGTRLSIL.

CDR3 sequence (DNA): TGCGCCAGCAGCCAAGATCCGGGACAGGGGGCGCCTCGCGAAAAACTGTTTTTT. Translation gives CASSQDPGQGAPREKLFF. The V call is TRBV4-1, the J call TRBJ1-4; TRBD1 agrees at 12 bases. Germline V gives CDR1 MGHRA, CDR2 YSYEKL. Trimming cost V 0 bases and J 8 bases; bases outside gene matches: 10. The CDR3 runs to 18 residues.

The CDR3 region has the DNA TGTGCCAGCAGTCCCAGGGGGCCCTACGAGCAGTACTTC. Encoded protein: CASSPRGPYEQYF. This rearrangement joins TRBV6-2 or TRBV6-3 to TRBJ2-7, with 8 nucleotides matching TRBD1. Germline V gene data show CDR1 as MNHEY and CDR2 as SVGEGT. The CDR3 extends over 13 amino acids. The J segment lost 2 bases and the V segment lost 5 bases, leaving 2 bases of the junction unmatched.

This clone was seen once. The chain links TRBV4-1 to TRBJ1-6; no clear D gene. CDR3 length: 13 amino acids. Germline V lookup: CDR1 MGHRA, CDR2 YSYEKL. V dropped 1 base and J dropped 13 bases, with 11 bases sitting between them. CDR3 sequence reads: CASSQGPIFPLHF. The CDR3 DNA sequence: TGCGCCAGCAGCCAAGGCCCGATATTCCCCCTCCACTTT.

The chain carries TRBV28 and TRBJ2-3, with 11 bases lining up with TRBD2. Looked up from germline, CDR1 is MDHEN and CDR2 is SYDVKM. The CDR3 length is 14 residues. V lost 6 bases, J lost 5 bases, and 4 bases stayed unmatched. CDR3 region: CASSPTSGGDTQYF. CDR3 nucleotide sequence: TGTGCCAGCAGCCCCACTAGCGGGGGAGATACGCAGTATTTT.

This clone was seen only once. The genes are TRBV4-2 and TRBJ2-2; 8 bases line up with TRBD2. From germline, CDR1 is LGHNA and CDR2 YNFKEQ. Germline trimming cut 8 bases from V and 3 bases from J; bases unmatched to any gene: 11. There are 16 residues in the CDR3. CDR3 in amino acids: CASRRAGGGYTGELFF. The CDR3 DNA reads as TGTGCCAGCCGCCGCGCCGGGGGGGGATACACCGGGGAGCTGTTTTTT.

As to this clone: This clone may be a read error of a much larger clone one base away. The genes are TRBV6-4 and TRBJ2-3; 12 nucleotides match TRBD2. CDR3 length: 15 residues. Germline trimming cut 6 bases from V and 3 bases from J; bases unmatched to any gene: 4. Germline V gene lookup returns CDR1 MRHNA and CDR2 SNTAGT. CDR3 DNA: TGTGCCAGCAGCCTACTAGCGGGGGGAACAGATACGCAGTATTTT. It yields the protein CASSLLAGGTDTQYF.

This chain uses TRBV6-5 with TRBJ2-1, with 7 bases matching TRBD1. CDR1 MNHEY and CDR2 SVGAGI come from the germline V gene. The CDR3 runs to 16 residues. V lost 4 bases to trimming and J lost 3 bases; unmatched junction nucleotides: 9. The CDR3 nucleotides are TGTGCCAGCAGTTCGGTTAGGGGGCGGATCTACAATGAGCAGTTCTTC. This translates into CASSSVRGRIYNEQFF.

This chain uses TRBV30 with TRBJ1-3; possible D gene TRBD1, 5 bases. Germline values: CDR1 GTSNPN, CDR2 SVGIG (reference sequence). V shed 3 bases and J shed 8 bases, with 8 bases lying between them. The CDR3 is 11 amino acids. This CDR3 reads CAWSREDTIYF. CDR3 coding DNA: TGTGCCTGGAGCAGGGAAGACACCATATATTTT.

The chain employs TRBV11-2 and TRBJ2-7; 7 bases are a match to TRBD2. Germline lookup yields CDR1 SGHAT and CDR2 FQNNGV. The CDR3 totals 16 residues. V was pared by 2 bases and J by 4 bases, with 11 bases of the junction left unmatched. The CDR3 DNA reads TGTGCCAGCAGCTTATTTGGAGGCCGGGAGGAGTACGAGCAGTACTTC. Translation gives CASSLFGGREEYEQYF.

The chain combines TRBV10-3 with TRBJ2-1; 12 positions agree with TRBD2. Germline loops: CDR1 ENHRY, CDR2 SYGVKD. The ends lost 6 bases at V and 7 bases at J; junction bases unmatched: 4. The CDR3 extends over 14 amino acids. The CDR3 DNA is TGTGCCATCAGATCTAGCGGGGGGGCGAATGAGCAGTTCTTC. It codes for CAIRSSGGANEQFF.

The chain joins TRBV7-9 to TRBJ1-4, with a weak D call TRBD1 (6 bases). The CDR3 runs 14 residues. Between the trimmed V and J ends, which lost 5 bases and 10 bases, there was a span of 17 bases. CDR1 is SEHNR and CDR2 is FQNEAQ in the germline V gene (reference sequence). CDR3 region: CASSPPGVRGKLFF. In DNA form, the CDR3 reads TGTGCCAGCAGCCCGCCAGGGGTTCGGGGAAAACTGTTTTTT.

The CDR3 here is CASSAFETSYGYTF. As DNA, the CDR3 is TGTGCCAGCAGCGCCTTCGAGACTTCCTATGGCTACACCTTC. The chain employs TRBV7-2 and TRBJ1-2; D not certain. The CDR3 is made up of 14 amino acids. The germline V gene has CDR1 SGHTA and CDR2 FQGNSA. Trimming removed 5 bases from V and 4 bases from J, with 14 bases in between.

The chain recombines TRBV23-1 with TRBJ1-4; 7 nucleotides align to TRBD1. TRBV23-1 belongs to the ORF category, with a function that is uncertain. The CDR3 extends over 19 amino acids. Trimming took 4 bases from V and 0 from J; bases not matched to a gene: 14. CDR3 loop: CASSLLTTGEVATNEKLFF. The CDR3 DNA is TGCGCCAGCAGTCTTCTTACTACAGGGGAGGTGGCAACTAATGAAAAACTGTTTTTT.

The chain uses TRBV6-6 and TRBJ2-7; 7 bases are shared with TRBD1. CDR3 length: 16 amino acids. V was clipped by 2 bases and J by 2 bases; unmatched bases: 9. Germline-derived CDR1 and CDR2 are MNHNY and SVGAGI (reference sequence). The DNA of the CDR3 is TGTGCCAGCAGTTACGCCGCTCTAGGGACAGCCTACGAGCAGTACTTC. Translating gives CASSYAALGTAYEQYF.

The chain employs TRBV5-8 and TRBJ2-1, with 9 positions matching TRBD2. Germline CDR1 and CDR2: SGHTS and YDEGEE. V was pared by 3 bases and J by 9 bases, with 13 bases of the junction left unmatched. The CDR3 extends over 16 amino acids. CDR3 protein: CASSSGVQRGEVEQFF. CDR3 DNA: TGTGCCAGCAGCTCCGGTGTCCAGCGGGGGGAGGTTGAGCAGTTCTTC.

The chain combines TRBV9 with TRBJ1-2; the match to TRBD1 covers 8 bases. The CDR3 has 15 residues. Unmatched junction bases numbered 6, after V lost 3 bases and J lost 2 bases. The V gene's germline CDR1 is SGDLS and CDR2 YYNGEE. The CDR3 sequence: CASSEGQGINYGYTF. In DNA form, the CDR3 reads TGTGCCAGCAGCGAAGGACAGGGCATAAACTATGGCTACACCTTC.

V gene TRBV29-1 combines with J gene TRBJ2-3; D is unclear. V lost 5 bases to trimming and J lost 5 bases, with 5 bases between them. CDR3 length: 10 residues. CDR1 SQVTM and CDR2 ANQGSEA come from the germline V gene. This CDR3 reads CSVLQDTQYF. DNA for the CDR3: TGCAGCGTTCTGCAAGATACGCAGTATTTT.

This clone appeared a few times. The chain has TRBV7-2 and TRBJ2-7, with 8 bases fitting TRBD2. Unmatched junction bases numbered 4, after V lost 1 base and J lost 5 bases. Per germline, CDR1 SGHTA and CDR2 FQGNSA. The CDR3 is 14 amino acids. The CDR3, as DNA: TGTGCCAGCAGCTTAGTGGCGGGGGGCGACGAGCAGTACTTC. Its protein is CASSLVAGGDEQYF.

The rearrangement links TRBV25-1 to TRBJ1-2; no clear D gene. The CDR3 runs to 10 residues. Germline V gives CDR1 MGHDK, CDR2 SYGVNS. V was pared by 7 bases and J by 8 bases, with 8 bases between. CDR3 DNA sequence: TGTGCCAGCAAAGAGGAGGGCTACACCTTC. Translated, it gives CASKEEGYTF.